The clone carrying this T cell receptor beta chain is a singleton in its sample. This sample is drawn from a study of T-cell reconstitution after alpha-beta-depleted transplantation in children. Preparation of the TCRbeta library was carried out with unique molecular identifiers. TCRdb re-called the PCR reads with MiXCR, one entry per CDR3 protein. The sample shows some 500,000 distinct CDR3 sequences, 32% of them seen only once. V lost 1 base to trimming and J lost 3 bases, with 24 bases between them. Germline loops: CDR1 LNHNV, CDR2 YYDKDF (reference sequence). The CDR3 extends over 19 amino acids. Sequencing was performed on PBMCs from the stem cell graft donor, taken from the stem cell graft. The receptor was derived from a human donor who donated a stem cell graft to a child with aplastic anemia. The genes are TRBV15 and TRBJ1-2; D is possibly TRBD1 (5 bases). The CDR3 region is CATSRVPPGPGLLYYGYTF. DNA for the CDR3: TGTGCCACCAGCAGAGTTCCCCCGGGACCAGGGTTACTTTACTATGGCTACACCTTC.